The sequence of this T cell receptor beta chain was determined in a study of T cell responses to AZD1222 COVID-19 vaccine. TCRdb keeps only in-frame clones here, not all; method: immunoSEQ multiplex PCR. The data hold roughly 120,000 clones, with more than 85% observed a single time. V gave up 3 bases and J gave up 4 bases, with 18 bases separating them. This CDR3 has 16 residues. CDR1 is ENHRY and CDR2 is SYGVKD in the germline V gene. This chain uses TRBV10-3 with TRBJ1-2; no clear D gene. Material: peripheral blood, obtained 28 days after the second AZD1222 dose. The receptor comes from an adult who received the AZD1222 COVID-19 vaccine. CDR3 in amino acids: CAISDQTHPRFYGYTF. The CDR3 coding sequence is TGTGCCATCAGTGACCAGACCCACCCTCGATTCTATGGCTACACCTTC.